This TCR beta chain was recovered during a study of response to subunit inactivated influenza vaccine. This clonotype was detected ten times or more. Its antigen remains unidentified. Via MiXCR, TCRdb re-called the RT-PCR reads, giving one row per CDR3 protein. Of approximately 700,000 distinct CDR3 sequences listed, about a sixth are singletons. Regarding the study as a whole: After each seasonal influenza vaccination, few new T cells are recruited, the authors suggested.

Germline V lookup: CDR1 SGHKS, CDR2 YYEKEE (reference sequence). V dropped 0 bases and J dropped 15; count of bases not matched to a gene: 9. This CDR3 has 13 amino acids. The TCR was taken from a man aged 45-65 years who received an inactivated influenza vaccine. The material sequenced was PBMCs from blood, taken roughly 12 days after vaccination. The V and J genes are TRBV5-5 and TRBJ2-1; 7 positions match TRBD1. This chain's CDR3 is CASSLDSDRFPFF. The CDR3 DNA follows: TGTGCCAGCAGCTTGGATTCGGACAGGTTCCCGTTCTTC. Looking up the rest from reference TRBV5-5 and TRBJ2-1 gives the full variable domain: DAGVTQSPTHLIKTRGQQVTLRCSPISGHKSVSWYQQVLGQGPQFIFQYYEKEERGRGNFPDRFSARQFPNYSSELNVNALLLGDSALYLCASSLDSDRFPFFGPGTRLTVL.